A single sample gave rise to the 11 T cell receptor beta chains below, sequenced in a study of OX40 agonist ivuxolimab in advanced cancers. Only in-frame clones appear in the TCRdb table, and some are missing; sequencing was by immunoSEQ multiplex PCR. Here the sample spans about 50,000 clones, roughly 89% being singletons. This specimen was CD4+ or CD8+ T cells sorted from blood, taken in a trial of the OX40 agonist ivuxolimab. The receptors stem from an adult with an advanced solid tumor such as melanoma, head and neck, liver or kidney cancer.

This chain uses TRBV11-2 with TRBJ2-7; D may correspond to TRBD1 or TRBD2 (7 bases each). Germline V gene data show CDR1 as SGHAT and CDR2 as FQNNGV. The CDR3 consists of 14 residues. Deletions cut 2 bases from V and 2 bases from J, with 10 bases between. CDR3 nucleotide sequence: TGTGCCAGCAGCTTACAGGGGGGGGCCTACGAGCAGTACGTC. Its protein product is CASSLQGGAYEQYV.

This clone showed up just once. The DNA of the CDR3 is TGTGCCAGTAGTAGGGGGGTACCGTACCAAGAGACCCAGTACTTC. Amino acid sequence: CASSRGVPYQETQYF. The chain uses TRBV19 and TRBJ2-5, with D maybe TRBD2 (6 bases). The CDR3 loop spans 15 amino acids. The V gene lost 4 bases and the J gene lost 0 bases, with 12 bases spanning the gap. Germline lookup yields CDR1 LNHDA and CDR2 SQIVND (reference sequence).

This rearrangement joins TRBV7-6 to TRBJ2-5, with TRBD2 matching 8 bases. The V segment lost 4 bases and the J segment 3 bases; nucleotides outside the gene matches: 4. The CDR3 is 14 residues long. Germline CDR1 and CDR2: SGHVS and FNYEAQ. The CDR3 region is CASSSGGGKETQYF. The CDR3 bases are TGTGCCAGCAGCTCCGGGGGGGGAAAAGAGACCCAGTACTTC. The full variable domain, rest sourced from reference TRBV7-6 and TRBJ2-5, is GAGVSQSPRYKVTKRGQDVALRCDPISGHVSLYWYRQALGQGPEFLTYFNYEAQQDKSGLPNDRFSAERPEGSISTLTIQRTEQRDSAMYRCASSSGGGKETQYFGPGTRLLVL.

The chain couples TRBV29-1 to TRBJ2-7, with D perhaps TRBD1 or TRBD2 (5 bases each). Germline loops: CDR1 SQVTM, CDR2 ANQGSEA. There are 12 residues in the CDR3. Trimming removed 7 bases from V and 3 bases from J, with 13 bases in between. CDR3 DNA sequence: TGCAGCGCTTCAGGGACGAACTACGAGCAGTACGTC. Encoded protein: CSASGTNYEQYV.

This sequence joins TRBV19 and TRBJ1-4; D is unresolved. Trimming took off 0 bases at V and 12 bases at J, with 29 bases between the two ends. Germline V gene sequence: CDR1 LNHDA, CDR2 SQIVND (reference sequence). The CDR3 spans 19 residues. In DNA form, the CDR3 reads TGTGCCAGTAGTATAGATTCACCCCGCCTGCCCCCAGTATGGTTAGAACTGTTTTTT. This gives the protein CASSIDSPRLPPVWLELFF.

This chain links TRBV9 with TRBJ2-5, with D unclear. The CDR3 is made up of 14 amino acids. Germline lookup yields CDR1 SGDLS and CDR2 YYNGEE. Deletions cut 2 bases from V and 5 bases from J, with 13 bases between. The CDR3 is CASSVSLVSETQYF. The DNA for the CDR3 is TGTGCCAGCAGCGTTAGCCTAGTTTCGGAGACCCAGTACTTC.

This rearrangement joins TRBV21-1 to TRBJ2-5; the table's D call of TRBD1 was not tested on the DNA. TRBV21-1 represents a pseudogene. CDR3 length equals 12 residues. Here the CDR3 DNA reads TGTGCCAGCAGGGACAGACAAGAGACCCAGTACTTC. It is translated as CASRDRQETQYF.

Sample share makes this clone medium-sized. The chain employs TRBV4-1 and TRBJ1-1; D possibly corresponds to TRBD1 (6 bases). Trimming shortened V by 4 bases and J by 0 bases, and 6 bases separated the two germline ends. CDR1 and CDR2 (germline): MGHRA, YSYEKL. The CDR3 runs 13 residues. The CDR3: CASSPGVNTEAFF. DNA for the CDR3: TGCGCCAGCAGCCCAGGGGTGAACACTGAAGCTTTCTTT.

CDR3 nucleotide sequence: TGTGCCAGCACCCTGGACCCCTATGGCTACACCTTC. Translated, it gives CASTLDPYGYTF. This chain connects TRBV6-1 to TRBJ1-2, with D uncertain. Germline V gene data show CDR1 as MNHNS and CDR2 as SASEGT. This CDR3 has 12 residues. Between the trimmed V and J ends, which lost 7 bases and 4 bases, there was a span of 10 bases.

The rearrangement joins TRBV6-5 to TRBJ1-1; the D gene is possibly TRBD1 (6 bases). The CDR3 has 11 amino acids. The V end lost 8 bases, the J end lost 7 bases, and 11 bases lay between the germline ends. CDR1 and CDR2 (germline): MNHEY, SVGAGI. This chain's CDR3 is CASSEGGEAFF. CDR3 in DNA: TGTGCCAGCTCTGAGGGGGGTGAAGCTTTCTTT.

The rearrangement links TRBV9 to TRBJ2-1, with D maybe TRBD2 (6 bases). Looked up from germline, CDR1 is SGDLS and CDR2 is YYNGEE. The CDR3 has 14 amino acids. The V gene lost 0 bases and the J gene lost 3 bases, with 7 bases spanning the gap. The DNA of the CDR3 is TGTGCCAGCAGCGTAGACGGGGGCTACAATGAGCAGTTCTTC. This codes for CASSVDGGYNEQFF.